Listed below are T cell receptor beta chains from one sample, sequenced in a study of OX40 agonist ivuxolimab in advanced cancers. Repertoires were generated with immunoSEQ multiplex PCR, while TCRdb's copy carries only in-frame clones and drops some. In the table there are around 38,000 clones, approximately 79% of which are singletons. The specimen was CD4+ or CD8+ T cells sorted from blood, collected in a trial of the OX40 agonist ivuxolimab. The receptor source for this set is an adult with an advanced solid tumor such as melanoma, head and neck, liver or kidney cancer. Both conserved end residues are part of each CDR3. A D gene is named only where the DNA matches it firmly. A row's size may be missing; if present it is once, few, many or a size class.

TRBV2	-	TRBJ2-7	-	TGTGCCAGCAGTGGGGGCAGGAAGTACTACGAGCAGTACTTC	CASSGGRKYYEQYF
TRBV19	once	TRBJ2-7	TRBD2	TGTGCCAGTAGTATTGGGACTAGAGACTACGAGCAGTACTTC	CASSIGTRDYEQYF
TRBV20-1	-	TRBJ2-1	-	TGCAGTGCTAGTTTAGGCGAGCAGTTCTTC	CSASLGEQFF
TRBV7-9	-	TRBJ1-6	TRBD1	TGTGCCAGCAGCTTAGTACAGGGGGAGAATTCACCCCTCCACTTT	CASSLVQGENSPLHF
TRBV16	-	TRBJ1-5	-	TGTGCCAGCAGCCAAGAAGGAACAGGTCGCGGGCCCCAGCATTTT	CASSQEGTGRGPQHF
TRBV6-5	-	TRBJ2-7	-	TGTGCCACCGGCGGGCAGGGGAATTCCTACGAGCAGTACTTC	CATGGQGNSYEQYF
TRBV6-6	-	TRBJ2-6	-	TGTGCCAGCAGTCTCGGGGCGCCCGGGGCCAACGTCCTGACTTTC	CASSLGAPGANVLTF
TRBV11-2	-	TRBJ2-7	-	TGTGCCAGCAGCTTAGTCGGCGGGACCTCCTACGAGCAGTACTTC	CASSLVGGTSYEQYF
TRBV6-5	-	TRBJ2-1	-	TGTGCCAGCAGTGGACCTAACTACAATGAGCAGTTCTTC	CASSGPNYNEQFF
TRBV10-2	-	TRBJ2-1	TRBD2	TGCGCCAGCAGTGAGATCCCGGGAGGGCCCAATGAGCAGTTCTTC	CASSEIPGGPNEQFF
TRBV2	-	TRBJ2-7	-	TGTGCCAGCACATGGCAGGGCGACGAGCAGTACTTC	CASTWQGDEQYF
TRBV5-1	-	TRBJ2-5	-	TGCGCCAGCAGCGATAGCGGAAACCAAGAGACCCAGTACTTC	CASSDSGNQETQYF
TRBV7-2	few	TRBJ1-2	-	TGTGCCAGCAGCTTAGGTACAGCTAACTATGGCTACACCTTC	CASSLGTANYGYTF
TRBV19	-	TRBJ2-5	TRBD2	TGTGCCAGTAGTCTATTAGCGGGAGCAGAGACCCAGTACTTC	CASSLLAGAETQYF
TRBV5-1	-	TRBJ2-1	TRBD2	TGCGCCAGCAGCTTGTACCTAGCGGGAGGGGCCTACAATGAGCAGTTCTTC	CASSLYLAGGAYNEQFF
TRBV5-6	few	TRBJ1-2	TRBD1	TGTGCCAGCAGCGTAGGGACAGTCCCCGCGTTTTTGCACTTC	CASSVGTVPAFLHF
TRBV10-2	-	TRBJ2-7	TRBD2	TGCGCCAGCAGGCCCGGGACTAGCTCCTACGAGCAGTACTTC	CASRPGTSSYEQYF
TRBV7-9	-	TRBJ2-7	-	TGTGCCAGCAGGGACAGCACCTACGAGCAGTACTTC	CASRDSTYEQYF
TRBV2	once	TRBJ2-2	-	TGTGCCAGCAGTGAAAGTGGGTCGAACACCGGGGAGCTGTTTTTT	CASSESGSNTGELFF
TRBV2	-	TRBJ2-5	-	TGTGCCAGCAGGTCGGGGCCTCCAGAGACCCAGTACTTC	CASRSGPPETQYF
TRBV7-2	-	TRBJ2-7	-	TGTGCCAGCAGCTTAGTGGGGGACCCCTACGAGCAGTACTTC	CASSLVGDPYEQYF
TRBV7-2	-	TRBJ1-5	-	TGTGCCAGCAGCTATCGCAGGACACTCAATCAGCCCCAGCATTTT	CASSYRRTLNQPQHF
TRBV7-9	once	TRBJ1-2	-	TGTGCCAGCAGCTTTGCGAGGGAGGAAGGCTACACCTTC	CASSFAREEGYTF
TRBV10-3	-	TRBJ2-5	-	TGTGCCATCAGTGAGTGGGGCGGGACGGAGACCCAGTACTTC	CAISEWGGTETQYF
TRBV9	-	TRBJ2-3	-	TGTGCCAGCAACGTAAGACAGGTGTCGGATACGCAGTATTTT	CASNVRQVSDTQYF
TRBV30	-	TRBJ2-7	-	TGTGCCTGGAGTGTAGTAGGGAACGGCGAGCAGTACTTC	CAWSVVGNGEQYF
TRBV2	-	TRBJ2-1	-	TGTGCCAGCAGTCAGGGGAATGAGCAGTTCTTC	CASSQGNEQFF
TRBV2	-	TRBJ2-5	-	TGTGCCAGCAGTGAAGGGTGGACGCAAGAGACCCAGTACTTC	CASSEGWTQETQYF
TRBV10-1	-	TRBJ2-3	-	TGCGCCAGCAGTGAGACGATATGGTCAGATACGCAGTATTTT	CASSETIWSDTQYF
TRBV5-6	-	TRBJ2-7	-	TGTGCCAGCAGCCCGGGGCCATCAGACCCCGTGTCGTTC	CASSPGPSDPVSF
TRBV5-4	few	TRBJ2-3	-	TGTGCCAGCAGCTCCCCTTGGGGGAGCACAGATACGCAGTATTTT	CASSSPWGSTDTQYF
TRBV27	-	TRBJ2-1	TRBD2	TGTGCCAGCAGCCCGGGACTAGCGGGAGTTTTTGAGCAGTTCTTC	CASSPGLAGVFEQFF
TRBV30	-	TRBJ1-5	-	TGTGCCTGGAGCCCCAGGGGCGGTGCGGGATATCAGCCCCAGCATTTT	CAWSPRGGAGYQPQHF
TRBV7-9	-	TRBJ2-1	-	TGTGCCAGCAGCTTAGTAGGGTGGATAGGAGGCAATGAGCAGTTCTTC	CASSLVGWIGGNEQFF
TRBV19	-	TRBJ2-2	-	TGTGCCAGTAGTATAGCGGGAGTTTTCTCCGGGGAGCTGTTTTTT	CASSIAGVFSGELFF
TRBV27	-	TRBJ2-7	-	TGTGCCAGCAGTTTAGGGCTGACTGCCCCCCACGAGCAGTACTTC	CASSLGLTAPHEQYF
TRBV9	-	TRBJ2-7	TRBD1	TGTGCCAGCAACTGGGGACAGGGGGCCCCCTACGAGCAGTACTTC	CASNWGQGAPYEQYF
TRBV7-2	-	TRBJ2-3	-	TGTGCCAGCAGCTTAAATTATGGGGGCACAGATACGCAGTATTTT	CASSLNYGGTDTQYF
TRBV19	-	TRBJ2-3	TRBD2	TGTGCCAGTTCCGGGGGGGGCGGAATTACAGATACGCAGTATTTT	CASSGGGGITDTQYF
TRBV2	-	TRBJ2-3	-	TGTGCCAGCACTCTGGCCCCAAGAGATACGCAGTATTTT	CASTLAPRDTQYF
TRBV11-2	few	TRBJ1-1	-	TGTGCCAGCAGCTTAAGTACCACAGAAGCTTTCTTT	CASSLSTTEAFF
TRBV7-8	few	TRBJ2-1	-	TGTGCCAGCAGCTCGAGGAAATCCTACAATGAGCAGTTCTTC	CASSSRKSYNEQFF
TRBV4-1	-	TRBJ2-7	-	TGCGCCAGCAGCCCAATAGATTCCTACGAGCAGTACTTC	CASSPIDSYEQYF
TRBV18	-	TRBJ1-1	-	TGTGCCAGCTCACCACAGGCTTCTCCTGAAGCTTTCTTT	CASSPQASPEAFF
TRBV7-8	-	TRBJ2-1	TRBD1	TGTGCCAGCAGCAGAACAGGGGTAAATGAGCAGTTCTTC	CASSRTGVNEQFF
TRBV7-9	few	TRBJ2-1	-	TGTGCCAGCAGCCCCCCCAGTGGTAGAGCTTTCTTC	CASSPPSGRAFF